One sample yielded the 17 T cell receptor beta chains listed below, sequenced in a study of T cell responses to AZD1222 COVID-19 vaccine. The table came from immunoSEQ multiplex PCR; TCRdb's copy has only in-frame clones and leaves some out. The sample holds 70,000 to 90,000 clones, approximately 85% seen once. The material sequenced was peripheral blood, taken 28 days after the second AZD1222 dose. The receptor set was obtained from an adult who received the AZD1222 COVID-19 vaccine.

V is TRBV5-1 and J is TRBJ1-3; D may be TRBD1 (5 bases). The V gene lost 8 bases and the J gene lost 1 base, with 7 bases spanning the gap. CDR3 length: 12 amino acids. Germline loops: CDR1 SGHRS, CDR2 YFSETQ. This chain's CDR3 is CASTGSGNTIYF. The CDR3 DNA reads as TGCGCCAGTACAGGTTCTGGAAACACCATATATTTT.

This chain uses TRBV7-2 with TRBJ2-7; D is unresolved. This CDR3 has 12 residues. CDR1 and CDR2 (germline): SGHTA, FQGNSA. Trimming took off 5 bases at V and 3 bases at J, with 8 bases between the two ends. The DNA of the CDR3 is TGTGCCAGCAGCACAATTGGCTACGAGCAGTACTTC. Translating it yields CASSTIGYEQYF.

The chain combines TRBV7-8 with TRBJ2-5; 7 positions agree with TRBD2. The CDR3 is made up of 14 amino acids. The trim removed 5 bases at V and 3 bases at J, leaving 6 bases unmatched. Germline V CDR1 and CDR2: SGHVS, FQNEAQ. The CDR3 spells CASSGRGSKETQYF. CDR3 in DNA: TGTGCCAGCAGCGGGAGGGGCAGTAAAGAGACCCAGTACTTC.

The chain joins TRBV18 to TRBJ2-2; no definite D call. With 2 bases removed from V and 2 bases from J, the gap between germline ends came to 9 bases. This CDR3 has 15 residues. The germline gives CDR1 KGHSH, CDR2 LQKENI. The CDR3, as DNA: TGTGCCAGCTCACCAGGCGGAAGAAACACCGGGGAGCTGTTTTTT. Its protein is CASSPGGRNTGELFF. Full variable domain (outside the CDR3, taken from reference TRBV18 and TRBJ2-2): NAGVMQNPRHLVRRRGQEARLRCSPMKGHSHVYWYRQLPEEGLKFMVYLQKENIIDESGMPKERFSAEFPKEGPSILRIQQVVRGDSAAYFCASSPGGRNTGELFFGEGSRLTVL.

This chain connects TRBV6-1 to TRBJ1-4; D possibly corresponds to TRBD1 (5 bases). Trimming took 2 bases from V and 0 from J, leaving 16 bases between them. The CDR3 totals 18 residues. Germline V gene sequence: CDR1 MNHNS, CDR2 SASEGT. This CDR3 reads CASSENLGTYATNEKLFF. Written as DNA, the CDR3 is TGTGCCAGCAGTGAAAACCTCGGGACGTATGCAACTAATGAAAAACTGTTTTTT.

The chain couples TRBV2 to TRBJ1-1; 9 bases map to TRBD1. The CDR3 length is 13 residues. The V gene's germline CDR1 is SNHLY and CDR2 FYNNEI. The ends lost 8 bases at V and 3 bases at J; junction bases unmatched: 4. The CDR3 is CASDRDRDTEAFF. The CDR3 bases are TGTGCCAGCGACCGGGACAGGGACACTGAAGCTTTCTTT.

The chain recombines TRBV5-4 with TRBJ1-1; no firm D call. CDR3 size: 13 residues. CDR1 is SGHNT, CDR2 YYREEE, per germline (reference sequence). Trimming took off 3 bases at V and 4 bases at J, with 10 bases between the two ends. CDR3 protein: CASSSDTFTEAFF. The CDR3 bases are TGTGCCAGCAGCTCTGACACCTTCACTGAAGCTTTCTTT.

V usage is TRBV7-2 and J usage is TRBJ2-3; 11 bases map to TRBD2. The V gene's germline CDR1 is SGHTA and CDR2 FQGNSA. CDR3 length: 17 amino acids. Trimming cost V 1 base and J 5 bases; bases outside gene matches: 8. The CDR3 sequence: CASSLGYSGGAKDTQYF. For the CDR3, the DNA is TGTGCCAGCAGCTTAGGGTATAGCGGGGGGGCCAAAGATACGCAGTATTTT. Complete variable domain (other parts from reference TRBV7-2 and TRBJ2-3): GAGVSQSPSNKVTEKGKDVELRCDPISGHTALYWYRQSLGQGLEFLIYFQGNSAPDKSGLPSDRFSAERTGGSVSTLTIQRTQQEDSAVYLCASSLGYSGGAKDTQYFGPGTRLTVL.

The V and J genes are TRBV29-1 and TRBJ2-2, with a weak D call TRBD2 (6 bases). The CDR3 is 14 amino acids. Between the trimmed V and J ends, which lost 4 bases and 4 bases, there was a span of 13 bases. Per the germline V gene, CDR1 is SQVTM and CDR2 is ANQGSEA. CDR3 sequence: CSVVNGGVTGELFF. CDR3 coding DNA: TGCAGCGTTGTAAACGGAGGGGTCACCGGGGAGCTGTTTTTT.

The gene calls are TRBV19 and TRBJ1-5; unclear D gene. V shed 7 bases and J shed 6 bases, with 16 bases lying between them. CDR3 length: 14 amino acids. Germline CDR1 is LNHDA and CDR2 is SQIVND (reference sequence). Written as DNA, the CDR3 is TGTGCCAGTAACTTTGGAGGTTTCGGTCAGCCCCAGCATTTT. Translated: CASNFGGFGQPQHF.

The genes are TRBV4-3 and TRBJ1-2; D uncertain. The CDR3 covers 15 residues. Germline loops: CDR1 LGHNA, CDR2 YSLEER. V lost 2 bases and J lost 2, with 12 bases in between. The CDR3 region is CASSQTGISNYGYTF. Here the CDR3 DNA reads TGCGCCAGCAGCCAAACCGGGATCTCGAACTATGGCTACACCTTC.

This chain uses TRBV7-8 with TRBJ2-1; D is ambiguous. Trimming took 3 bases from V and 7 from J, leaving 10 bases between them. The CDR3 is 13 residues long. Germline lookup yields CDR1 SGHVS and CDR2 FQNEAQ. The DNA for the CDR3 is TGTGCCAGCAGCTTTTACGGTCTAAATGAGCAGTTCTTC. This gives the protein CASSFYGLNEQFF.

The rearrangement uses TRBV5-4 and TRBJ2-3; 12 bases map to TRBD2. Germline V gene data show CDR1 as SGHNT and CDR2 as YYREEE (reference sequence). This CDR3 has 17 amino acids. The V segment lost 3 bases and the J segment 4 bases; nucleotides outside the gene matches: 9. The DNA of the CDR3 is TGTGCCAGCAGCTGGGGCCTAGCGGGGGGGCCGGCAGATACGCAGTATTTT. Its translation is CASSWGLAGGPADTQYF.

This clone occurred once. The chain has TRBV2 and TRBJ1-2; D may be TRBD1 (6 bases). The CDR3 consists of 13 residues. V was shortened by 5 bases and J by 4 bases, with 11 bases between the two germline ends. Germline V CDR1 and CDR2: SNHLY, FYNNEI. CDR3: CASSRGGVYGYTF. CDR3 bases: TGTGCCAGCAGTCGAGGGGGGGTCTATGGCTACACCTTC.

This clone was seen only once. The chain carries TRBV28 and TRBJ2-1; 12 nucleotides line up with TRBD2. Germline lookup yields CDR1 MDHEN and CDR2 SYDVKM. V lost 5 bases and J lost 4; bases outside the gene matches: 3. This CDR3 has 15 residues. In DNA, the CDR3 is TGTGCCAGCAGTCCGACTAGCGGGGGTTACAATGAGCAGTTCTTC. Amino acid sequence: CASSPTSGGYNEQFF. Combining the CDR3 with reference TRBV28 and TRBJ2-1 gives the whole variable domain DVKVTQSSRYLVKRTGEKVFLECVQDMDHENMFWYRQDPGLGLRLIYFSYDVKMKEKGDIPEGYSVSREKKERFSLILESASTNQTSMYLCASSPTSGGYNEQFFGPGTRLTVL.

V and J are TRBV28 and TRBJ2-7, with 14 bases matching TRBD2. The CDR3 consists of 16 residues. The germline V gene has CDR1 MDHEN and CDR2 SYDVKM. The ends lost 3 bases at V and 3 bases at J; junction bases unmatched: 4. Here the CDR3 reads CASSLRLAGGDYEQYF. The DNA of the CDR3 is TGTGCCAGCAGTTTGCGACTAGCGGGAGGGGACTACGAGCAGTACTTC.

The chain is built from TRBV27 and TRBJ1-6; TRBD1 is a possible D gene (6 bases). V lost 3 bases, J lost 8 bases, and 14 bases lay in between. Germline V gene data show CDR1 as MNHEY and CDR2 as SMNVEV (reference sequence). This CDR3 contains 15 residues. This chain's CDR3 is CASSFTGRVDSPLHF. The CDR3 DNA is TGTGCCAGCAGTTTCACAGGGCGGGTAGATTCACCCCTCCACTTT.